This TCR beta chain was obtained from a study of beta chain features in type 1 diabetes. J was trimmed by 7 bases and V by 3 bases; bases with no gene match: 3. This CDR3 has 13 residues. Germline V gene lookup returns CDR1 LGHNA and CDR2 YSLEER. Study-wide results and limits: Any PCR bias toward short templates would affect both groups alike. Within each of all four CD4+ subsets, Type 1 diabetes patients had TCRB CDR3s that were moderately but significantly shorter. Insertions at VDJ junctions were less frequent in type 1 diabetes patients. These patients also deleted more nucleotides at the same junctions.

The authors sorted CD4+ naive, central memory, regulatory and stem cell-like memory cells via CD45RO/CCR7/CD25/CD127/CD95/CD27. Since all of the isolated RNA was reverse transcribed, expressed TCRB transcripts were what got sequenced. This table comes from immunoSEQ multiplex PCR, and its TCRdb copy is limited to in-frame clones, with some not included. Of about 270,000 clones in the sample, about 14% were seen once. About this clone itself: Its cognate antigen is unknown.

The source is a middle-aged woman in good health. The specimen was naive CD4+ T cells from blood. The chain employs TRBV4-3 and TRBJ2-1, with 7 bases identical to TRBD2. CDR3: CASSHGGSNEQFF. The CDR3 DNA is TGCGCCAGCAGCCACGGGGGGTCTAATGAGCAGTTCTTC.